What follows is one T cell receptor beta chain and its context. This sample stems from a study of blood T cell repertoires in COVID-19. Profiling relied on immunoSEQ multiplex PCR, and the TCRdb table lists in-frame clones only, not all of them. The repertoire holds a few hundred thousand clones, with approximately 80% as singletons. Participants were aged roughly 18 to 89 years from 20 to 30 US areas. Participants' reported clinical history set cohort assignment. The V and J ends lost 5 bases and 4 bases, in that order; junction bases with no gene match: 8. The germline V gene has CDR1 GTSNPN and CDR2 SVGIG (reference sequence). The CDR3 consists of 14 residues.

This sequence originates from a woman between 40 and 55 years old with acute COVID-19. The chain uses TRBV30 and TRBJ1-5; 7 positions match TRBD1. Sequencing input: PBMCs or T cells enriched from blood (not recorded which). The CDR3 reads CAWGGTEGNQPQHF. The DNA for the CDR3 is TGTGCCTGGGGGGGGACAGAAGGGAATCAGCCCCAGCATTTT.